This TCR beta chain was sequenced during a study of blood T cell repertoires in COVID-19. Study overall: Both acute and convalescent COVID-19 samples were obtained from the United States, Italy and Spain.

In the authors' methods: For nucleated cells, counts were estimated from reference gene primer amplification. TCRdb's copy holds only in-frame clones and misses some; the assay was immunoSEQ multiplex PCR. The D gene and trimming were derived from the DNA, and the V and J assignments and clone size from that table. Here the sample spans about 180,000 clones, approximately 86% being singletons. V was clipped by 4 bases and J by 1 base, with 7 bases between them. CDR3 size: 13 residues. The TCR was taken from a man aged 45-65 years with active or convalescent COVID-19. V gene TRBV12-3 or TRBV12-4 combines with J gene TRBJ1-1, with D possibly being TRBD1 (5 bases). The sequenced sample was peripheral blood. The CDR3 DNA sequence: TGTGCCAGCAGTTCCGGGGGGAACACTGAAGCTTTCTTT. It specifies CASSSGGNTEAFF.